A single sample is the source of the 22 T cell receptor beta chains below, sequenced in a study of blood T cell repertoires in COVID-19. Assay: immunoSEQ multiplex PCR; the TCRdb copy retains only in-frame clones and omits some. Among 150,000 to 200,000 clones listed, about nine tenths were seen once. The specimen was PBMCs or T cells enriched from blood (not recorded which). These receptor sequences come from a woman in her late teens or twenties who had recovered from COVID-19.

The V gene is TRBV19, the J gene TRBJ1-6, with D possibly being TRBD1 (6 bases). Trimming pared 5 bases from V and 0 bases from J, leaving 8 bases between. This CDR3 is 15 amino acids long. Per the germline V gene, CDR1 is LNHDA and CDR2 is SQIVND (reference sequence). The CDR3 spells CASSGDNSYNSPLHF. The DNA of the CDR3 is TGTGCCAGTAGTGGGGACAACTCCTATAATTCACCCCTCCACTTT.

The chain combines TRBV5-1 with TRBJ1-2, with D unclear. The CDR3 sequence is 16 residues long. V was clipped by 2 bases and J by 4 bases, with 18 bases between them. From germline, CDR1 is SGHRS and CDR2 YFSETQ. CDR3 sequence reads: CASSLNSGSEVYGYTF. CDR3 nucleotides: TGCGCCAGCAGCTTAAATTCGGGAAGTGAGGTCTATGGCTACACCTTC.

This clone was observed a single time. The chain has TRBV4-2 and TRBJ1-2, with D possibly matching TRBD1 (5 bases). The CDR3 is 17 residues long. Germline lookup yields CDR1 LGHNA and CDR2 YNFKEQ. Deletions cut 0 bases from V and 3 bases from J, with 17 bases between. CDR3 nucleotides: TGTGCCAGCAGCCAAGATTTTAGGGGCCTTGGAGACTATGGCTACACCTTC. Amino acids: CASSQDFRGLGDYGYTF.

This sequence joins TRBV29-1 and TRBJ2-3, with D perhaps matching TRBD2 (6 bases). The CDR3 spans 12 residues. The V end lost 7 bases, the J end lost 4 bases, and 12 bases lay between the germline ends. The germline V gene encodes CDR1 SQVTM and CDR2 ANQGSEA. The CDR3 here is CSGRTGADTQYF. For the CDR3, the DNA is TGCAGCGGTCGTACGGGGGCAGATACGCAGTATTTT.

DNA for the CDR3: TGTGCCAGCAGCTTGGGGCGACAGCCTGAAGCTTTCTTT. Encoded protein: CASSLGRQPEAFF. The rearrangement joins TRBV5-5 to TRBJ1-1; D may be TRBD1 (5 bases). The CDR3 sequence is 13 residues long. Trimming shortened V by 0 bases and J by 6 bases, and 9 bases separated the two germline ends. Germline CDR1 SGHKS, CDR2 YYEKEE (reference sequence).

The rearrangement links TRBV3-1 (or the pseudogene TRBV3-2) to TRBJ1-5; D gene unclear. Germline values: CDR1 LGHDT, CDR2 YNNKEL (reference sequence). V was clipped by 1 base and J by 7 bases, with 11 bases between them. CDR3 length equals 14 residues. The CDR3 sequence is CASSQAGREQPQHF. The CDR3 coding sequence is TGTGCCAGCAGCCAAGCTGGGAGGGAGCAGCCCCAGCATTTT.

The chain is built from TRBV6-5 and TRBJ2-7; 8 nucleotides agree with TRBD1. From germline, CDR1 is MNHEY and CDR2 SVGAGI. J gave up 6 bases and V 5 bases, and 12 bases lay outside the gene matches. The CDR3 contains 15 residues. The CDR3 DNA sequence: TGTGCCAGCAGTCTATCGGACAGGGTGGCCGGCGAGCAGTACTTC. This translates into CASSLSDRVAGEQYF.

The V and J genes are TRBV2 and TRBJ1-2, with a tentative D call TRBD1 (5 bases). Germline CDR1 is SNHLY and CDR2 is FYNNEI. The CDR3 is 12 residues long. The CDR3 DNA reads as TGTGCGAGCGCGGGGACGCTATATGGCTACACCTTC. It is translated as CASAGTLYGYTF.

In nucleotides, the CDR3 is TGTGCCAGCAGCTATGAATTCGGGACCTACAATGAGCAGTTCTTC. Translation: CASSYEFGTYNEQFF. The rearrangement links TRBV7-8 to TRBJ2-1; D possibly corresponds to TRBD2 (5 bases). Trimming took 4 bases from V and 2 from J, leaving 12 bases between them. This CDR3 is built from 15 residues. The germline V gene has CDR1 SGHVS and CDR2 FQNEAQ.

The chain employs TRBV19 and TRBJ1-5; 7 bases match TRBD1. This CDR3 comprises 14 residues. V lost 6 bases to trimming and J lost 3 bases; unmatched junction nucleotides: 5. Per the germline V gene, CDR1 is LNHDA and CDR2 is SQIVND (reference sequence). As DNA, the CDR3 is TGTGCCAGTAGGGAGGGACAGATCAATCAGCCCCAGCATTTT. Encoded protein: CASREGQINQPQHF.

V usage is TRBV28 and J usage is TRBJ2-7; D gene uncertain. CDR1 and CDR2 from the germline V gene are MDHEN and SYDVKM. The CDR3 loop spans 11 amino acids. Deletions cut 6 bases from V and 3 bases from J, with 6 bases between. The CDR3 DNA reads as TGTGCCAGCAGGTACAGCTACGAGCAGTACTTC. It translates to CASRYSYEQYF. The whole variable domain, filled in from reference TRBV28 and TRBJ2-7, reads DVKVTQSSRYLVKRTGEKVFLECVQDMDHENMFWYRQDPGLGLRLIYFSYDVKMKEKGDIPEGYSVSREKKERFSLILESASTNQTSMYLCASRYSYEQYFGPGTRLTVT.

The chain combines TRBV18 with TRBJ2-7; possibly TRBD1 for D (5 bases). V lost 1 base and J lost 5, with 18 bases in between. CDR1 and CDR2 (germline): KGHSH, LQKENI. The CDR3 is 16 residues long. As DNA, the CDR3 is TGTGCCAGCTCACCACTCAGGTTAGGGGCGCCGAACGAGCAGTACTTC. Translated, it gives CASSPLRLGAPNEQYF.

The rearrangement uses TRBV9 and TRBJ2-1; a weak D match, TRBD2 (6 bases). With 4 bases removed from V and 3 bases from J, the gap between germline ends came to 23 bases. CDR1 and CDR2 from the germline V gene are SGDLS and YYNGEE. This CDR3 has 18 amino acids. The CDR3 protein is CASSPDSLSGGLYNEQFF. DNA for the CDR3: TGTGCCAGCAGCCCCGACTCTCTATCCGGGGGACTCTACAATGAGCAGTTCTTC.

The chain links TRBV27 to TRBJ2-7; D is ambiguous. This CDR3 region has 14 residues. CDR1 is MNHEY, CDR2 SMNVEV, per germline (reference sequence). V shed 5 bases and J shed 3 bases, with 14 bases lying between them. The DNA for the CDR3 is TGTGCCAGCAGTCGGGTAGGTTCCATCTACGAGCAGTACTTC. This encodes CASSRVGSIYEQYF.

V is TRBV24-1 and J is TRBJ1-5, with 7 positions matching TRBD1. In germline, CDR1 is KGHDR, CDR2 SFDVKD. The CDR3 runs 14 residues. The junction had 3 bases not matched to a gene; V was cut back by 7 bases and J by 1 base. The DNA of the CDR3 is TGTGCCACCAGCTCGGGACAGAGCAATCAGCCCCAGCATTTT. Translation gives CATSSGQSNQPQHF.

The gene calls are TRBV20-1 and TRBJ1-1; 7 bases fit TRBD1. The CDR3 is made up of 11 amino acids. Germline loops: CDR1 DFQATT, CDR2 SNEGSKA (reference sequence). V was clipped by 3 bases and J by 9 bases; unmatched bases: 4. CDR3 loop: CSARGTVQAFF. The CDR3 DNA follows: TGCAGTGCTAGGGGGACAGTTCAAGCTTTCTTT.

The CDR3, as DNA: TGTGCCAGTAGTGGGGCTCAGGGGTCATGGAGCACTGAAGCTTTCTTT. Amino acid sequence: CASSGAQGSWSTEAFF. V is TRBV19 and J is TRBJ1-1, with D possibly being TRBD1 (6 bases). This CDR3 region has 16 residues. Deletions cut 5 bases from V and 4 bases from J, with 20 bases between. Germline V gene sequence: CDR1 LNHDA, CDR2 SQIVND (reference sequence).

This clone was observed a single time. This chain joins TRBV19 and TRBJ1-6, with TRBD1 matching over 7 bases. Germline assignment: CDR1 LNHDA and CDR2 SQIVND (reference sequence). The CDR3 is 16 residues long. Trimming at V came to 7 bases and at J to 0 bases, leaving 6 bases not matched to a gene. CDR3 loop: CASNMGQRSYNSPLHF. The CDR3, as DNA: TGTGCCAGTAATATGGGACAGCGCTCCTATAATTCACCCCTCCACTTT.

This clone was counted between two and nine times. The gene calls are TRBV5-1 and TRBJ1-1; perhaps TRBD1 as D (5 bases). Trimming took off 6 bases at V and 4 bases at J, with 16 bases between the two ends. Germline V gene data show CDR1 as SGHRS and CDR2 as YFSETQ. The CDR3 has 14 amino acids. The DNA of the CDR3 is TGCGCCAGCACCCTGGGGCAGGCGGTCACTGAAGCTTTCTTT. As protein: CASTLGQAVTEAFF.

The chain couples TRBV6-2 or TRBV6-3 to TRBJ1-6, with D maybe TRBD1 (6 bases). The CDR3 totals 17 residues. V was clipped by 2 bases and J by 7 bases, with 18 bases between them. Per the germline V gene, CDR1 is MNHEY and CDR2 is SVGEGT. The CDR3 reads CASSYPPGQFVNSPLHF. As DNA, the CDR3 is TGTGCCAGCAGTTACCCCCCGGGACAATTCGTCAATTCACCCCTCCACTTT.

The chain employs TRBV7-2 and TRBJ1-5; 11 bases are shared with TRBD1. J gave up 7 bases and V 1 base, and 3 bases lay outside the gene matches. This CDR3 region has 15 residues. From germline, CDR1 is SGHTA and CDR2 FQGNSA. DNA of the CDR3: TGTGCCAGCAGCTTAGGGGACAGGGGGGGCCAGCCCCAGCATTTT. Translating gives CASSLGDRGGQPQHF.

The chain links TRBV6-2 or TRBV6-3 to TRBJ2-5; D is perhaps TRBD2 (6 bases). Germline V gives CDR1 MNHEY, CDR2 SVGEGT. Deletions cut 1 base from V and 2 bases from J, with 11 bases between. The CDR3 covers 15 residues. CDR3 sequence: CASSYYVGGQETQYF. The CDR3 DNA reads TGTGCCAGCAGTTACTACGTGGGGGGACAAGAGACCCAGTACTTC.